This TCR beta chain was recovered during a study of blood T cells in healthy people across ages. A second roughly 7 to 12 cycle PCR used barcoded and J-beta primers. TCRdb re-analysed the 5' RACE reads in MiXCR, keeping a single row per CDR3 protein. This sample has 800,000 to 1,000,000 distinct CDR3 sequences; around 48% occur once, and the top ten carry 10% to 15%. Sequenced material: blood. This receptor was taken from a man younger than 45 in good health.

As DNA, the CDR3 is TGTGCATCCGGAACTAACTATGGCTACACCTTC. It specifies CASGTNYGYTF. The J gene is TRBJ1-2, the V gene TRBV6-2 or TRBV6-3, with unresolved D. CDR3 length equals 11 residues. CDR1 and CDR2 from the germline V gene are MNHEY and SVGEGT.